This T cell receptor beta chain derives from a study of patients and donors after allogeneic stem cell transplantation. TCRdb reprocessed the RT-PCR reads via MiXCR and lists one record per CDR3 protein. The sample has roughly 880,000 distinct CDR3 sequences, about a sixth seen once. CDR1 DFQATT and CDR2 SNEGSKA come from the germline V gene (reference sequence). There are 16 residues in the CDR3. The V gene lost 3 bases and the J gene lost 3 bases, with 18 bases spanning the gap. The sequenced material came from blood, either unsorted or a sorted T cell fraction (not recorded which). The chain couples TRBV20-1 to TRBJ2-4; D is perhaps TRBD1 or TRBD2 (6 bases each). This sequence was found in a human donor who was either an allogeneic HSCT recipient or a stem cell or donor lymphocyte infusion donor (not recorded which). It is not recorded whose cells these are; they may come from a transplant donor. The CDR3 is CSARRGTSGVKNIQYF. The CDR3 DNA reads as TGCAGTGCTAGGAGGGGGACGTCGGGGGTCAAAAACATTCAGTACTTC.